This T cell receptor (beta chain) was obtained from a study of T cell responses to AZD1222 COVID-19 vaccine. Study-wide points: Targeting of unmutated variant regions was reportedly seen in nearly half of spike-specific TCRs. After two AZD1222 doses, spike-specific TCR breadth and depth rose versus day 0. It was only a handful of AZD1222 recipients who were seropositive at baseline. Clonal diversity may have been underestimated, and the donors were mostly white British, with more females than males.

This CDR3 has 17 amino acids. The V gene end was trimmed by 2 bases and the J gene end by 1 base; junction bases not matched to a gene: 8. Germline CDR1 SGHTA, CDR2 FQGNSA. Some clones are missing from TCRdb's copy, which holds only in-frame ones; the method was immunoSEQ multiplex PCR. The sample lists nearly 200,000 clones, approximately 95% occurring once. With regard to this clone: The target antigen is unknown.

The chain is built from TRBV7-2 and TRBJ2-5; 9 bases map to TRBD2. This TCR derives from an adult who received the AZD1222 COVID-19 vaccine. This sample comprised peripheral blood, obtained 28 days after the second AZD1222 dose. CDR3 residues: CASSLLAATSGQETQYF. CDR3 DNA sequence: TGTGCCAGCAGCTTATTAGCGGCGACTAGCGGCCAAGAGACCCAGTACTTC. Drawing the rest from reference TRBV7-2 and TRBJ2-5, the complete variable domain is GAGVSQSPSNKVTEKGKDVELRCDPISGHTALYWYRQSLGQGLEFLIYFQGNSAPDKSGLPSDRFSAERTGGSVSTLTIQRTQQEDSAVYLCASSLLAATSGQETQYFGPGTRLLVL.